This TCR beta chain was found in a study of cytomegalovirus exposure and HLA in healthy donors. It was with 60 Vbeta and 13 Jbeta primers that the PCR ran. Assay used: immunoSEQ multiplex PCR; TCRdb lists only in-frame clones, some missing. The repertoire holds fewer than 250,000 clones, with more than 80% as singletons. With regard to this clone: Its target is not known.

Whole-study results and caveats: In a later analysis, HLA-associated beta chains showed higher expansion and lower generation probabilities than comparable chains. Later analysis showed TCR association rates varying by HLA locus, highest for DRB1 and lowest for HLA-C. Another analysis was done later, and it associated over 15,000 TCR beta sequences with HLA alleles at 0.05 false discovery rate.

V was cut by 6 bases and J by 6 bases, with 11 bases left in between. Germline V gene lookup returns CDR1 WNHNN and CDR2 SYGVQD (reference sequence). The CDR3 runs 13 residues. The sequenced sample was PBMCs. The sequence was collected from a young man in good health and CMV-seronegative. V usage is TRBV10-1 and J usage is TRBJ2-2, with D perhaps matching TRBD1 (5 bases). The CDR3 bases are TGCGCCAGCAGAGAAGACAGCGCCGGGGAGCTGTTTTTT. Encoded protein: CASREDSAGELFF.